This record looks at one T cell receptor beta chain sequence and its context. These data originate in a study of quantifying T cell responses using KT2 cells. Study-wide background: Reverse transcription used primers in the TCR alpha and beta constant regions. The second PCR was a qPCR stopped at a predetermined fluorescence threshold.

A single-stranded UMI oligo with SP2 sequence was ligated to cDNA 3' ends. An equimolar mix of RC1.1 and RC1.2 primed the beta chain across TRBC1 and TRBC2. TCRdb re-analysed the UMI-ligation and nested PCR reads in MiXCR, keeping a single row per CDR3 protein. This table holds over 40,000 distinct CDR3 sequences, 11% found once. V was clipped by 5 bases and J by 8 bases, with 18 bases between them. The germline V gene has CDR1 LGHDT and CDR2 YNNKEL (reference sequence). The CDR3 sequence is 15 residues long. Known numbers of the T cell clone KT2 were added to PBMC. The receptor was derived from a human donor. This rearrangement joins TRBV3-1 to TRBJ1-4; a possible D gene is TRBD1 (5 bases). Sequenced: PBMCs spiked with cells of the T cell clone KT2. The CDR3 here is CASSDQGVAPEKLFF. Written as DNA, the CDR3 is TGTGCCAGCAGCGACCAGGGTGTAGCCCCGGAAAAACTGTTTTTT. Full variable domain (outside the CDR3, taken from reference TRBV3-1 and TRBJ1-4): DTAVSQTPKYLVTQMGNDKSIKCEQNLGHDTMYWYKQDSKKFLKIMFSYNNKELIINETVPNRFSPKSPDKAHLNLHINSLELGDSAVYFCASSDQGVAPEKLFFGSGTQLSVL.